Included here is one T cell receptor beta chain sequence, with context. In the original analysis: From reference gene primer amplification, estimates of nucleated cell counts were derived. TCRdb's copy holds only in-frame clones and misses some; the assay was immunoSEQ multiplex PCR. From that table come the V and J calls and clone size; the DNA was used to work out D and trimming. In the table there are fewer than 70,000 clones, just over 85% of which are singletons. This record comes from a study of blood T cell repertoires in COVID-19. Turning to the study itself: Samples of COVID-19 (acute and convalescent) were obtained from the United States, Italy and Spain. T cells, B-cell-depleted T cells, or PBMCs supplied cDNA or gDNA.

Per germline, CDR1 SGDLS and CDR2 YYNGEE. The CDR3 covers 15 residues. Trimming took 2 bases from V and 1 from J, leaving 10 bases between them. Material: peripheral blood. The chain combines TRBV9 with TRBJ1-5; D is possibly TRBD1 (5 bases). The clonotype comes from a woman between 55 and 75 years old with acute or convalescent COVID-19. CDR3 DNA sequence: TGTGCCAGCAGCGTTGGGGGGAGGAGCAATCAGCCCCAGCATTTT. Its translation: CASSVGGRSNQPQHF.